The entry below describes one T cell receptor beta chain. Its antigen remains unknown. These data come from a study of T cells after yellow fever vaccination. Study-wide findings and caveats: Most primary-vaccination clones recurred post-booster (around 95% CD4, around 86% CD8).

The length of the CDR3 is 15 residues. Trimming removed 4 bases from V and 2 bases from J; junction bases left unmatched: 9. Looked up from germline, CDR1 is DFQATT and CDR2 is SNEGSKA (reference sequence). 5'RACE template switching produced TCR cDNA carrying a universal primer site and UMIs. TCRdb redid the calling of the 5' RACE reads with MiXCR, one entry per CDR3 protein. The sample lists some 560,000 distinct CDR3 sequences; around 16% were seen once. Sequencing was performed on PBMCs, taken 4 to 5 days after the first yellow fever vaccination. The chain links TRBV20-1 to TRBJ2-5; 8 nucleotides agree with TRBD2. The source of this sequence is a man aged 18 to 29 who received the YFV17D yellow fever vaccine. For the CDR3, the DNA is TGCAGTGCTAAGGGGCCAGCGGGGGATCAAGAGACCCAGTACTTC. This sequence encodes CSAKGPAGDQETQYF.